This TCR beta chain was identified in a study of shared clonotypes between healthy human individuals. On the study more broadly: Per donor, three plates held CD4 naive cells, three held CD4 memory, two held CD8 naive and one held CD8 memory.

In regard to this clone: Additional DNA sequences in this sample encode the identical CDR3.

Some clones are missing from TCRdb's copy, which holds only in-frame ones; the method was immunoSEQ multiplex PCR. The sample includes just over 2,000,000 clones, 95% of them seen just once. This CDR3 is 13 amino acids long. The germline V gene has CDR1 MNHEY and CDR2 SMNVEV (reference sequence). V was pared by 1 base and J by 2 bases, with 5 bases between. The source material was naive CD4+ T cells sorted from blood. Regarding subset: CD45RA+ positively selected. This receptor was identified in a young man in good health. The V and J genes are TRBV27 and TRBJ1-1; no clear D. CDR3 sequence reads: CASSLFPNTEAFF. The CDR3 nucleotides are TGTGCCAGCAGTTTATTTCCAAACACTGAAGCTTTCTTT.